The 13 T cell receptor beta chains listed next were all sequenced from one sample in a study of identical twins. MiXCR was run by TCRdb on the 5' RACE reads, yielding one entry per CDR3 protein. Of 1.5 million to 2 million distinct CDR3 sequences listed, around 29% were seen once; the top ten hold under 0.35%. The source material was cord blood. The source is a newborn girl in good health.

This clonotype was picked up a small number of times. J is TRBJ2-7 and V is TRBV5-1; TRBD1 or TRBD2 may be the D gene (7 bases each). CDR3 length equals 14 residues. In germline, CDR1 is SGHRS, CDR2 YFSETQ. V was clipped by 4 bases and J by 3 bases, with 14 bases between them. Written as DNA, the CDR3 is TGCGCCAGCAGCGGGGGGGACAGCTACTACGAGCAGTACTTC. Translating gives CASSGGDSYYEQYF.

This clonotype was seen at least ten times. The chain carries TRBV15 and TRBJ2-3; possibly TRBD2 for D (6 bases). The ends were cut back, 6 bases at V and 4 bases at J, with 17 bases in the middle. Looked up from germline, CDR1 is LNHNV and CDR2 is YYDKDF (reference sequence). This CDR3 has 15 amino acids. Written as DNA, the CDR3 is TGTGCCACCAGTCCCAGAAACCGACTAGCAGATACGCAGTATTTT. Encoded protein: CATSPRNRLADTQYF.

This rearrangement joins TRBV18 to TRBJ1-4; D call uncertain. Germline lookup yields CDR1 KGHSH and CDR2 LQKENI. Trimming took 6 bases from V and 7 from J, leaving 6 bases between them. The CDR3 is made up of 11 amino acids. The DNA for the CDR3 is TGTGCCAGCTCTTCTCTTGAAAAACTGTTTTTT. It codes for CASSSLEKLFF.

The gene calls are TRBV6-6 and TRBJ1-5; the D gene is possibly TRBD1 (5 bases). The CDR3 extends over 14 amino acids. CDR1 and CDR2 (germline): MNHNY, SVGAGI (reference sequence). Trimming stripped 6 bases from V and 3 bases from J, with 12 bases between. Written as DNA, the CDR3 is TGTGCCAGCAGGACCGACAGCTACAATCAGCCCCAGCATTTT. Encoded protein: CASRTDSYNQPQHF.

This chain connects TRBV3-1 to TRBJ2-3; D ambiguous. V was cut by 0 bases and J by 0 bases, with 13 bases left in between. The length of the CDR3 is 17 residues. Germline loops: CDR1 LGHDT, CDR2 YNNKEL (reference sequence). CDR3 sequence reads: CASSQDPRFGSTDTQYF. CDR3 nucleotides: TGTGCCAGCAGCCAAGATCCTCGCTTCGGCAGCACAGATACGCAGTATTTT.

The V gene is TRBV3-1, the J gene TRBJ1-1; no firm D call. Germline V gene sequence: CDR1 LGHDT, CDR2 YNNKEL (reference sequence). The V and J ends lost 5 bases and 0 bases respectively, with 13 bases between them. CDR3 length: 15 residues. CDR3 amino acids: CASSSDWTLNTEAFF. The CDR3 DNA follows: TGTGCCAGCAGCTCTGATTGGACTTTGAACACTGAAGCTTTCTTT. Using reference TRBV3-1 and TRBJ1-1 for the parts outside the CDR3, the full variable domain is DTAVSQTPKYLVTQMGNDKSIKCEQNLGHDTMYWYKQDSKKFLKIMFSYNNKELIINETVPNRFSPKSPDKAHLNLHINSLELGDSAVYFCASSSDWTLNTEAFFGQGTRLTVV.

The V call is TRBV6-1, the J call TRBJ1-1; D remains ambiguous. The CDR3 contains 13 residues. The V end was cut by 7 bases, the J end by 0 bases, with 9 bases between. Germline V gene data show CDR1 as MNHNS and CDR2 as SASEGT. CDR3 region: CASTVGLNTEAFF. The CDR3 nucleotides are TGTGCCAGCACCGTCGGGCTGAACACTGAAGCTTTCTTT.

The chain links TRBV7-8 to TRBJ2-1, with D hard to call. In germline, CDR1 is SGHVS, CDR2 FQNEAQ. This CDR3 spans 14 amino acids. The V end lost 4 bases, the J end lost 6 bases, and 13 bases lay between the germline ends. The CDR3 DNA follows: TGTGCCAGCAGCTCCTACGCGGAGACCAATGAGCAGTTCTTC. It encodes CASSSYAETNEQFF.

The CDR3 is CASSSDSWGYTF. The DNA for the CDR3 is TGTGCCAGCAGTTCGGACAGCTGGGGCTACACCTTC. The chain has TRBV27 and TRBJ1-2; D may be TRBD1 (6 bases). Looked up from germline, CDR1 is MNHEY and CDR2 is SMNVEV (reference sequence). The CDR3 is 12 amino acids. Trimming took off 4 bases at V and 8 bases at J, with 11 bases between the two ends.

The chain couples TRBV24-1 to TRBJ2-7; tentatively, D is TRBD2 (6 bases). The CDR3 has 15 residues. Trimming cost V 5 bases and J 4 bases, with 17 bases left between them. Germline V gene data show CDR1 as KGHDR and CDR2 as SFDVKD. The CDR3 bases are TGTGCCACCAGTGCTGGACGGGAGCAGGTTTACGAGCAGTACTTC. Protein: CATSAGREQVYEQYF.

This chain uses TRBV12-3 or TRBV12-4 with TRBJ1-5; no definite D call. The CDR3 is made up of 14 amino acids. Trimming pared 4 bases from V and 4 bases from J, leaving 11 bases between. The CDR3 loop reads CASSSWRTNQPQHF. The CDR3 DNA sequence: TGTGCCAGCAGTTCCTGGCGGACTAATCAGCCCCAGCATTTT.

The chain combines TRBV7-2 with TRBJ1-2, with D unresolved. Germline lookup yields CDR1 SGHTA and CDR2 FQGNSA. The CDR3 runs to 15 residues. V lost 5 bases, J lost 4 bases, and 17 bases lay in between. CDR3 bases: TGTGCCAGCAGCCCCACCTACGGGGAGATCTATGGCTACACCTTC. Translation: CASSPTYGEIYGYTF.

The genes are TRBV12-5 and TRBJ2-1; tentatively, D is TRBD2 (6 bases). With 9 bases removed from V and 5 bases from J, the gap between germline ends came to 26 bases. The CDR3 is made up of 17 amino acids. From germline, CDR1 is LGHNT and CDR2 FRNRAP. The CDR3, as DNA: TGTGCTAGCGCCCCCGGGGTAGCGGCAGTGATAGACAATGAGCAGTTCTTC. As protein: CASAPGVAAVIDNEQFF.